This entry concerns a single T cell receptor (beta chain). Its antigen remains unidentified. The sample belongs to a study of T cell responses to AZD1222 COVID-19 vaccine. Study overall: The study pooled second doses at about 4 or about 12 weeks. Study outcomes and limitations: White British donors predominated, females outnumbered males, and clonal diversity was possibly underestimated. Every sample of the repertoires postdated the peak T cell response.

Using immunoSEQ multiplex PCR, the repertoire was profiled, and TCRdb retains in-frame clones only, with some absent. This sample has over 95,000 clones, with around nine tenths found just once. V was cut by 1 base and J by 3 bases, with 9 bases left in between. Per germline, CDR1 SGHVS and CDR2 FQNEAQ. The CDR3 consists of 14 residues. The clonotype was recovered from an adult in good health. Sequenced material: peripheral blood, taken on day 0 of AZD1222 vaccination. V is TRBV7-8 and J is TRBJ1-2; possible D gene TRBD1, 5 bases. CDR3 coding DNA: TGTGCCAGCAGCTTAGGGGGCGTAGACTATGGCTACACCTTC. It translates to CASSLGGVDYGYTF.